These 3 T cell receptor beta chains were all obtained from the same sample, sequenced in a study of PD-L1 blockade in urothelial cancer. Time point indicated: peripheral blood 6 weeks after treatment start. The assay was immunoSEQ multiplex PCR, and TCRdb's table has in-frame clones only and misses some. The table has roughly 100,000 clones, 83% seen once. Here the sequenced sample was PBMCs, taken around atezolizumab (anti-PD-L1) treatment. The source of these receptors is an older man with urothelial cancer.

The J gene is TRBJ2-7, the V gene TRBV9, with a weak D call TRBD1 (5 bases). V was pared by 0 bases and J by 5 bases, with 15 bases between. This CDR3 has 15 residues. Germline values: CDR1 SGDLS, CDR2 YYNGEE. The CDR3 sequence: CASSVEVGLGHEQYF. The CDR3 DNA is TGTGCCAGCAGCGTAGAGGTGGGGCTCGGCCACGAGCAGTACTTC.

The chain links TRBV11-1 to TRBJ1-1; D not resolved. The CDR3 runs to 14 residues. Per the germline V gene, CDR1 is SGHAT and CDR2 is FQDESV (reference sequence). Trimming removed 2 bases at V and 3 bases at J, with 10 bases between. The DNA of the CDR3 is TGTGCCAGCAGCTTAATGAGTGGTGACACTGAAGCTTTCTTT. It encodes CASSLMSGDTEAFF.

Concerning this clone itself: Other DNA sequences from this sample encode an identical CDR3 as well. CDR3: CASSPGGNQPQHF. CDR3 nucleotide sequence: TGTGCCAGCTCACCCGGAGGCAATCAGCCCCAGCATTTT. This chain uses TRBV18 with TRBJ1-5; D is undetermined. Germline CDR1 and CDR2: KGHSH and LQKENI. CDR3 length equals 13 residues. Trimming removed 3 bases at V and 2 bases at J, with 5 bases between.